This T cell receptor beta chain was recovered during a study of post-analysis software for immune sequencing data. This CDR3 has 17 amino acids. The V and J ends lost 5 bases and 3 bases, in that order; junction bases with no gene match: 13. Per the germline V gene, CDR1 is MNHEY and CDR2 is SMNVEV (reference sequence). On this clonotype itself: Its target is unknown.

Findings and limits, study-wide: Multiple sclerosis was associated with a significant reduction in normalized Chao1 diversity relative to controls. About five TRBV segments were more frequent in patients than controls; TRBV5-6, TRBV5-1 and TRBV20-1 belonged to this group.

Built from TCR beta cDNA, the libraries had unique molecular identifiers in them. From the PCR reads, TCRdb called clonotypes with MiXCR, one entry per CDR3 protein. The sample records hundreds of thousands of distinct CDR3 sequences, roughly 47% being singletons. The source of this sequence is a girl aged 5-17 years with multiple sclerosis. Sequenced: blood. The chain joins TRBV27 to TRBJ1-2, with TRBD1 matching 9 bases. The CDR3 protein is CASSLFAGTGFDYGYTF. The CDR3 DNA follows: TGTGCCAGCAGTCTGTTTGCCGGGACAGGGTTTGACTATGGCTACACCTTC.